Shown below are 25 T cell receptor beta chains from a single sample sequenced in a study of response to subunit inactivated influenza vaccine. TCRdb used MiXCR to reprocess the RT-PCR reads, holding one entry per CDR3 protein. The repertoire holds hundreds of thousands of distinct CDR3 sequences, 11% seen once, with 11% in the top ten. These sequences were also reported in another study, on T cells expressing NK-cell markers. That work states: cDNA encoding TCR beta was synthesized via 5'RACE template switching incorporating UMIs.

Source: PBMCs from blood, taken on the day of vaccination. These receptors were taken from a man aged 50 or older who received an inactivated influenza vaccine.

The chain uses TRBV20-1 and TRBJ2-3; 14 bases fit TRBD2. The germline gives CDR1 DFQATT, CDR2 SNEGSKA (reference sequence). This CDR3 is 15 amino acids long. V lost 6 bases to trimming and J lost 6 bases; unmatched junction nucleotides: 8. CDR3 in DNA: TGCAGTGCCAGATCCGGGACTAGCGGGAGTGATACGCAGTATTTT. Protein product: CSARSGTSGSDTQYF.

The gene calls are TRBV7-2 and TRBJ2-7; tentatively, D is TRBD1 (5 bases). V was trimmed by 4 bases and J by 2 bases, leaving 12 bases between them. The CDR3 loop spans 14 amino acids. Per the germline V gene, CDR1 is SGHTA and CDR2 is FQGNSA. The CDR3 bases are TGTGCCAGCAGCTCAGACAGAACAGCCTACGAGCAGTACTTC. Translation gives CASSSDRTAYEQYF.

This chain uses TRBV12-3 or TRBV12-4 with TRBJ1-3; D might be TRBD1 (5 bases). The CDR3 spans 15 residues. Trimming left V 6 bases short and J 6 bases short, with 18 bases between. The CDR3 nucleotides are TGTGCCAGCAGATTTGGGGGATGGTTGGAAAACACCATATATTTT. It translates to CASRFGGWLENTIYF.

This clonotype has a count of ten or more. The CDR3 sequence is CASSYGQTYEQYF. The CDR3 DNA follows: TGCGCCAGCAGCTACGGACAGACCTACGAGCAGTACTTC. J is TRBJ2-7 and V is TRBV5-1; D is perhaps TRBD1 (6 bases). Germline values: CDR1 SGHRS, CDR2 YFSETQ. Trimming stripped 3 bases from V and 2 bases from J, with 9 bases between. CDR3 length: 13 residues.

CDR3 DNA: TGTGCCAGCTCACCTACCGACAGTGCCTACGAGCAGTACTTC. Amino acid sequence: CASSPTDSAYEQYF. V and J are TRBV18 and TRBJ2-7; possible D gene TRBD1, 5 bases. Trimming stripped 3 bases from V and 2 bases from J, with 11 bases between. The CDR3 runs to 14 residues. CDR1 is KGHSH, CDR2 LQKENI, per germline.

The J gene is TRBJ2-1, the V gene TRBV20-1, with TRBD2 matching 14 bases. V gave up 3 bases and J gave up 3 bases; unmatched junction bases: 1. This CDR3 is built from 15 residues. CDR1 is DFQATT and CDR2 is SNEGSKA in the germline V gene (reference sequence). DNA for the CDR3: TGCAGTGCTAGGGGACTAGCGGGGGACTACAATGAGCAGTTCTTC. Translation: CSARGLAGDYNEQFF.

This clonotype was seen only a few times. The chain is built from TRBV7-9 and TRBJ2-7; 9 nucleotides align to TRBD2. The germline V gene has CDR1 SEHNR and CDR2 FQNEAQ (reference sequence). J gave up 3 bases and V 1 base, and 10 bases lay outside the gene matches. The CDR3 has 17 residues. The CDR3: CASSLGIAGEGNYEQYF. The DNA for the CDR3 is TGTGCCAGCAGCTTAGGAATAGCGGGAGAAGGGAACTACGAGCAGTACTTC.

The rearrangement uses TRBV12-3 or TRBV12-4 and TRBJ2-5; D gene unclear. The CDR3 contains 13 residues. With 5 bases removed from V and 2 bases from J, the gap between germline ends came to 9 bases. The CDR3: CASSQTTQETQYF. The CDR3 DNA sequence: TGTGCCAGCAGTCAGACAACTCAAGAGACCCAGTACTTC.

At least ten counts were recorded for this clonotype. The rearrangement joins TRBV5-1 to TRBJ2-5, with TRBD1 matching over 7 bases. Trimming took 0 bases from V and 4 from J; bases not matched to a gene: 3. CDR1 is SGHRS, CDR2 YFSETQ, per germline. The CDR3 is made up of 14 amino acids. CDR3: CASSLDRGGETQYF. The CDR3, as DNA: TGCGCCAGCAGCTTGGACAGGGGCGGAGAGACCCAGTACTTC.

There are many counts of this clonotype. The junction departs from the called germline gene at one end, perhaps through a read error. The V call is TRBV5-1, the J call TRBJ2-3, with D tentatively TRBD2 (5 bases). CDR1 and CDR2 from the germline V gene are SGHRS and YFSETQ. The CDR3 totals 14 residues. The CDR3 bases are TGTGCCAGCAGCTTGAGAGGGAGCACAGATACGCAGTATTTT. It translates to CASSLRGSTDTQYF.

The gene calls are TRBV29-1 and TRBJ2-1, with D tentatively TRBD2 (6 bases). Looked up from germline, CDR1 is SQVTM and CDR2 is ANQGSEA. This CDR3 spans 15 amino acids. Trimming cost V 3 bases and J 5 bases, with 17 bases left between them. DNA of the CDR3: TGCAGCGTTGAGGGGGTAGCGGCCGACAACAATGAGCAGTTCTTC. It encodes CSVEGVAADNNEQFF.

This clonotype was seen at least ten times. The rearrangement links TRBV5-1 to TRBJ2-2; no firm D call. The V end was cut by 0 bases, the J end by 8 bases, with 14 bases between. Per the germline V gene, CDR1 is SGHRS and CDR2 is YFSETQ. The CDR3 is 15 residues long. The CDR3 protein is CASSLVGKSMGELFF. CDR3 in DNA: TGCGCCAGCAGCTTGGTTGGAAAATCGATGGGGGAGCTGTTTTTT.

The V gene is TRBV7-8, the J gene TRBJ2-5; 11 bases are a match to TRBD2. V shed 5 bases, J shed 1 base, and the junction held 9 bases outside the gene matches. Germline loops: CDR1 SGHVS, CDR2 FQNEAQ. CDR3 length equals 17 residues. CDR3 residues: CASSGPGTSGSQETQYF. CDR3 nucleotide sequence: TGTGCCAGCAGCGGTCCCGGGACTAGCGGATCCCAAGAGACCCAGTACTTC.

The chain couples TRBV6-1 to TRBJ2-7; TRBD2 is a possible D gene (6 bases). The CDR3 is 14 residues long. Germline V gives CDR1 MNHNS, CDR2 SASEGT. V shed 6 bases and J shed 3 bases, with 15 bases lying between them. CDR3 protein: CASSPRLGRYEQYF. The CDR3 bases are TGTGCCAGCAGCCCCCGACTAGGCCGCTACGAGCAGTACTTC.

There are a few counts of this clonotype. This chain joins TRBV20-1 and TRBJ2-3; the match to TRBD1 covers 8 bases. This CDR3 comprises 13 residues. Germline CDR1 and CDR2: DFQATT and SNEGSKA (reference sequence). After removal of 7 bases from V and 5 bases from J, the junction contained 8 bases not matched to a gene. The CDR3 loop reads CSVPTGVIDTQYF. The CDR3 DNA sequence: TGCAGTGTTCCGACAGGGGTTATAGATACGCAGTATTTT.

This clonotype was detected ten times or more. The chain uses TRBV7-8 and TRBJ2-1; D uncertain. This CDR3 region has 12 residues. Germline V lookup: CDR1 SGHVS, CDR2 FQNEAQ. V was trimmed by 5 bases and J by 7 bases, leaving 9 bases between them. CDR3 coding DNA: TGTGCCAGCAGCCGTGAAAAGAATGAGCAGTTCTTC. Encoded protein: CASSREKNEQFF.

This clonotype appeared a few times. The chain joins TRBV13 to TRBJ2-1; 10 positions match TRBD2. The germline V gene encodes CDR1 PRHDT and CDR2 FYEKMQ (reference sequence). The V and J ends lost 5 bases and 2 bases, in that order; junction bases with no gene match: 9. The CDR3 contains 17 residues. CDR3 sequence reads: CASSTAGGAGAYNEQFF. CDR3 DNA sequence: TGTGCCAGCAGCACAGCGGGAGGGGCGGGTGCCTACAATGAGCAGTTCTTC.

In nucleotides, the CDR3 is TGTGCCAGCAGCTTTGACTTAAACGAGCAGTACTTC. Encoded protein: CASSFDLNEQYF. The chain uses TRBV7-9 and TRBJ2-7; D gene uncertain. Trimming stripped 3 bases from V and 5 bases from J, with 8 bases between. The germline CDR1 and CDR2 sequences are SEHNR and FQNEAQ (reference sequence). CDR3 length: 12 residues. The variable domain in full, with the rest retrieved from reference TRBV7-9 and TRBJ2-7, is DTGVSQNPRHKITKRGQNVTFRCDPISEHNRLYWYRQTLGQGPEFLTYFQNEAQLEKSRLLSDRFSAERPKGSFSTLEIQRTEQGDSAMYLCASSFDLNEQYFGPGTRLTVT.

The table lists this clonotype with a few counts. The CDR3 nucleotides are TGCGCCAGCAGCGCAACGCGGGATGAAGCTTTCTTT. Translation: CASSATRDEAFF. The V and J genes are TRBV5-1 and TRBJ1-1; D not resolved. From germline, CDR1 is SGHRS and CDR2 YFSETQ. V lost 4 bases, J lost 7 bases, and 11 bases lay in between. This CDR3 has 12 amino acids.

CDR3 residues: CASSLPAVLYPHEQYF. The CDR3 DNA sequence: TGTGCCAGCAGCTTACCTGCAGTCCTGTACCCCCACGAGCAGTACTTC. J is TRBJ2-7 and V is TRBV6-2 or TRBV6-3; D unresolved. Trimming removed 6 bases from V and 5 bases from J, with 23 bases in between. CDR3 length: 16 amino acids. Germline V gene sequence: CDR1 MNHEY, CDR2 SVGEGT.

This clonotype was seen more than once but under ten times. The V call is TRBV30, the J call TRBJ2-7; 9 bases fit TRBD1. Germline V gene sequence: CDR1 GTSNPN, CDR2 SVGIG (reference sequence). The CDR3 consists of 14 residues. V was clipped by 2 bases and J by 7 bases; unmatched bases: 9. The CDR3 sequence is CAWSWDRAGLEQYF. DNA of the CDR3: TGTGCCTGGAGTTGGGACAGGGCTGGTTTGGAGCAGTACTTC.

This chain joins TRBV20-1 and TRBJ2-7; D ambiguous. V lost 1 base to trimming and J lost 2 bases, with 6 bases between them. The CDR3 is 12 residues long. Germline CDR1 is DFQATT and CDR2 is SNEGSKA (reference sequence). The CDR3 sequence is CSARGTPYEQYF. The CDR3 nucleotides read TGCAGTGCTAGAGGGACCCCCTACGAGCAGTACTTC.

The sample holds many counts of this clonotype. CDR3 nucleotide sequence: TGTGCCAGCAGGGCCCGAATGGGCGAGCAGTTCTTC. Amino acid sequence: CASRARMGEQFF. The chain has TRBV6-6 and TRBJ2-1; D gene unclear. Germline-derived CDR1 and CDR2 are MNHNY and SVGAGI (reference sequence). The germline V and J ends were trimmed by 6 bases and 10 bases, with 13 bases remaining between them. This CDR3 is 12 amino acids long.

V and J are TRBV12-3 or TRBV12-4 and TRBJ2-1; tentatively, D is TRBD2 (5 bases). This CDR3 region has 12 residues. V lost 6 bases and J lost 8, with 11 bases in between. For the CDR3, the DNA is TGTGCCAGCAGACTGGGAGCGGATGAGCAGTTCTTC. Its protein product is CASRLGADEQFF.

This clonotype was found many times. V usage is TRBV28 and J usage is TRBJ2-2; possible D gene TRBD2, 5 bases. Trimming took off 7 bases at V and 2 bases at J, with 14 bases between the two ends. The CDR3 contains 15 residues. The germline gives CDR1 MDHEN, CDR2 SYDVKM. CDR3 in DNA: TGTGCCAGCACCTACCGGCTAGCTAACACCGGGGAGCTGTTTTTT. Its protein is CASTYRLANTGELFF.